Below are 16 T cell receptor beta chains sequenced from a single sample in a study of identical twins. TCRdb passed the 5' RACE reads through MiXCR, listing each CDR3 protein once. The table records some 590,000 distinct CDR3 sequences, around a tenth of them present only once. Separately, the same data were catalogued under a study of yellow fever vaccine responses in identical twins.

The sequencing input was PBMCs. All receptors come from a woman younger than 35 in good health.

There are many counts of this clonotype. The chain employs TRBV3-1 and TRBJ2-5; D might be TRBD2 (5 bases). Trimming took off 0 bases at V and 10 bases at J, with 24 bases between the two ends. From germline, CDR1 is LGHDT and CDR2 YNNKEL (reference sequence). The CDR3 is 17 amino acids. CDR3 sequence: CASSQDPEVLRDGDQYF. The CDR3 DNA is TGTGCCAGCAGCCAAGATCCGGAAGTTCTTCGGGATGGGGACCAGTACTTC.

The chain uses TRBV10-3 and TRBJ2-1; D is ambiguous. The CDR3 extends over 12 amino acids. The germline V gene encodes CDR1 ENHRY and CDR2 SYGVKD. V was shortened by 10 bases and J by 0 bases, with 7 bases between the two germline ends. In nucleotides, the CDR3 is TGTGCCAGCCAACACTCCTACAATGAGCAGTTCTTC. Protein: CASQHSYNEQFF.

This clonotype has just a few counts. The chain recombines TRBV7-2 with TRBJ2-7; 8 nucleotides align to TRBD1. V was clipped by 1 base and J by 4 bases; unmatched bases: 6. The CDR3 sequence is 15 residues long. CDR1 is SGHTA, CDR2 FQGNSA, per germline. The CDR3 nucleotides read TGTGCCAGCAGCTTAGAGCCAGGGGGCTTGTACGAGCAGTACTTC. This translates into CASSLEPGGLYEQYF. The complete variable domain, with remaining parts taken from reference TRBV7-2 and TRBJ2-7, reads GAGVSQSPSNKVTEKGKDVELRCDPISGHTALYWYRQSLGQGLEFLIYFQGNSAPDKSGLPSDRFSAERTGGSVSTLTIQRTQQEDSAVYLCASSLEPGGLYEQYFGPGTRLTVT.

The V and J genes are TRBV6-2 or TRBV6-3 and TRBJ1-1; 8 positions match TRBD1. CDR3 length: 13 residues. In germline, CDR1 is MNHEY, CDR2 SVGEGT. Trimming removed 6 bases from V and 12 bases from J; junction bases left unmatched: 12. This CDR3 reads CASSPWTGTGTFF. CDR3 sequence (DNA): TGTGCCAGCAGCCCCTGGACAGGGACGGGGACTTTCTTT.

In its sample, this clonotype was seen a few times. The V and J genes are TRBV14 and TRBJ2-3; the D gene is possibly TRBD1 (6 bases). The germline V gene has CDR1 SGHDN and CDR2 FVKESK. The CDR3 runs 15 residues. The ends were cut back, 0 bases at V and 6 bases at J, with 13 bases in the middle. The CDR3: CASSQDTGFGDTQYF. The CDR3, as DNA: TGTGCCAGCAGCCAAGATACAGGGTTTGGTGATACGCAGTATTTT.

This rearrangement joins TRBV14 to TRBJ2-3; TRBD2 agrees at 15 bases. The ends lost 2 bases at V and 3 bases at J; junction bases unmatched: 6. CDR3 length: 18 amino acids. Germline CDR1 SGHDN, CDR2 FVKESK. CDR3 in amino acids: CASSQWTSGGASTDTQYF. The CDR3, as DNA: TGTGCCAGCAGCCAATGGACTAGCGGGGGGGCCAGTACAGATACGCAGTATTTT. Supplemented by reference TRBV14 and TRBJ2-3, the full variable domain reads EAGVTQFPSHSVIEKGQTVTLRCDPISGHDNLYWYRRVMGKEIKFLLHFVKESKQDESGMPNNRFLAERTGGTYSTLKVQPAELEDSGVYFCASSQWTSGGASTDTQYFGPGTRLTVL.

There are a few counts of this clonotype. The chain employs TRBV10-3 and TRBJ2-5; 7 nucleotides match TRBD2. The CDR3 is made up of 15 amino acids. V lost 7 bases, J lost 0 bases, and 8 bases stayed unmatched. From germline, CDR1 is ENHRY and CDR2 SYGVKD. The CDR3 region is CAIMASGGYQETQYF. The DNA of the CDR3 is TGTGCCATCATGGCTAGCGGTGGGTACCAAGAGACCCAGTACTTC.

This clonotype was recorded at least ten times. The chain uses TRBV10-2 and TRBJ2-3; the D is unclear. The CDR3 runs to 16 residues. From germline, CDR1 is WSHSY and CDR2 SAAADI. Trimming left V 5 bases short and J 4 bases short, with 19 bases between. CDR3 amino acids: CASSPLGGFSPDTQYF. The CDR3 DNA sequence: TGCGCCAGCAGTCCCCTCGGCGGATTTTCGCCAGATACGCAGTATTTT.

V and J are TRBV29-1 and TRBJ2-7; D might be TRBD1 (6 bases). Germline CDR1 and CDR2: SQVTM and ANQGSEA. Between the trimmed V and J ends, which lost 7 bases and 3 bases, there was a span of 16 bases. The CDR3 has 13 amino acids. CDR3 residues: CSALYTGIYEQYF. The CDR3 nucleotides read TGCAGCGCTCTGTACACAGGGATCTACGAGCAGTACTTC.

The chain has TRBV27 and TRBJ2-5; 10 bases match TRBD2. Losses at the gene ends were 4 bases for V and 7 bases for J; bases not matched to a gene: 12. The CDR3 contains 16 residues. CDR1 is MNHEY, CDR2 SMNVEV, per germline (reference sequence). The CDR3 DNA reads TGTGCCAGCAGTTCCTATCTAGCGGGGGTATCCGGGACCCAGTACTTC. It encodes CASSSYLAGVSGTQYF.

This clonotype was recorded many times. The chain couples TRBV4-2 to TRBJ2-7; TRBD1 aligns across 12 bases. Germline CDR1 reads LGHNA; CDR2 reads YNFKEQ. There are 15 residues in the CDR3. V trimming: 3 bases; J trimming: 4 bases; junction bases outside the gene matches: 4. CDR3 in amino acids: CASSHRGQGAYEQYF. The DNA of the CDR3 is TGTGCCAGCAGCCACCGGGGACAGGGGGCGTACGAGCAGTACTTC.

This clonotype was seen only a few times. V and J are TRBV6-5 and TRBJ1-2; possibly TRBD1 for D (5 bases). The ends were cut back, 7 bases at V and 4 bases at J, with 10 bases in the middle. The CDR3 has 12 residues. Germline assignment: CDR1 MNHEY and CDR2 SVGAGI. The CDR3 coding sequence is TGTGCCAGCACTTCCGGGGGCTATGGCTACACCTTC. Translation gives CASTSGGYGYTF.

This clonotype was recorded at least ten times. The chain links TRBV12-3 or TRBV12-4 to TRBJ2-1; tentative D call: TRBD1 (5 bases). This CDR3 is built from 15 residues. The ends were cut back, 0 bases at V and 5 bases at J, with 11 bases in the middle. CDR3 loop: CASSLAWGEHNEQFF. CDR3 DNA sequence: TGTGCCAGCAGTTTAGCATGGGGCGAGCACAATGAGCAGTTCTTC.

This clonotype was detected many times. The chain combines TRBV9 with TRBJ2-2, with 10 bases that match TRBD2. The V gene end was trimmed by 3 bases and the J gene end by 5 bases; junction bases not matched to a gene: 10. The length of the CDR3 is 17 residues. Germline CDR1 is SGDLS and CDR2 is YYNGEE. The CDR3 region is CASSDPGLATQTGELFF. CDR3 DNA: TGTGCCAGCAGCGATCCGGGACTAGCGACCCAAACCGGGGAGCTGTTTTTT.

The sample holds many counts of this clonotype. V gene TRBV28 combines with J gene TRBJ1-2; D uncertain. In germline, CDR1 is MDHEN, CDR2 SYDVKM. The ends were cut back, 8 bases at V and 3 bases at J, with 10 bases in the middle. The CDR3 contains 12 residues. The CDR3 is CASGEAYYGYTF. The CDR3 DNA reads as TGTGCCAGCGGAGAAGCCTACTATGGCTACACCTTC.

V usage is TRBV7-2 and J usage is TRBJ1-2; D gene unclear. The CDR3 has 13 amino acids. Trimming took off 0 bases at V and 5 bases at J, with 7 bases between the two ends. Germline-derived CDR1 and CDR2 are SGHTA and FQGNSA. The CDR3, as DNA: TGTGCCAGCAGCTTAGCAACCTATTATGGCTACACCTTC. Residues: CASSLATYYGYTF. Full variable domain (missing parts from reference TRBV7-2 and TRBJ1-2): GAGVSQSPSNKVTEKGKDVELRCDPISGHTALYWYRQSLGQGLEFLIYFQGNSAPDKSGLPSDRFSAERTGGSVSTLTIQRTQQEDSAVYLCASSLATYYGYTFGSGTRLTVV.